This T cell receptor (beta chain) was found in a study of blood T cell repertoires in COVID-19. Overall study: Samples of COVID-19 (acute and convalescent) were obtained from the United States, Italy and Spain. PBMCs, B-cell-depleted T cells, or T cells were the source of the cDNA or gDNA that made up the material.

In the authors' methods: Amplifying reference gene primers gave estimates of nucleated cell counts. The data were produced by immunoSEQ multiplex PCR, yet TCRdb's version contains in-frame clones alone and is incomplete. V, J and clone size reflect that table, while D and trimming were determined from the DNA. The sample lists 130,000 or so clones, just under 90% occurring once. The sample taken for sequencing was peripheral blood. The TCR was taken from a woman in her forties or fifties with acute or convalescent COVID-19.

The CDR3 DNA follows: TGTGCCAGCAGCGTAGACAAGGCCAGGGGACATGAAAAACTGTTTTTT. Protein: CASSVDKARGHEKLFF. V usage is TRBV7-2 and J usage is TRBJ1-4; possibly TRBD1 for D (6 bases). V was pared by 5 bases and J by 6 bases, with 19 bases between. The CDR3 has 16 amino acids. Germline assignment: CDR1 SGHTA and CDR2 FQGNSA.